This T cell receptor beta chain was obtained from a study of blood T cell repertoires in COVID-19. In the original analysis: The assay estimated nucleated cells by amplifying reference gene primers. Method: immunoSEQ multiplex PCR; TCRdb's copy keeps in-frame clones and lacks some. That table gives V, J and clone size, and the DNA gave D and trimming. This sample has about 280,000 clones; under 90% occur once, and the top ten carry 2% to 2.5%. The CDR3 runs 15 residues. The V and J ends lost 0 bases and 7 bases, in that order; junction bases with no gene match: 8. Germline loops: CDR1 SGDLS, CDR2 YYNGEE.

Sequencing was carried out using peripheral blood. The genes are TRBV9 and TRBJ1-1; 8 nucleotides agree with TRBD1. This clonotype was obtained from a middle-aged man with acute or convalescent COVID-19. The CDR3 DNA sequence: TGTGCCAGCAGCGTAGGGCAGGGGGCCTGGAGTGAAGCTTTCTTT. Its protein product is CASSVGQGAWSEAFF.